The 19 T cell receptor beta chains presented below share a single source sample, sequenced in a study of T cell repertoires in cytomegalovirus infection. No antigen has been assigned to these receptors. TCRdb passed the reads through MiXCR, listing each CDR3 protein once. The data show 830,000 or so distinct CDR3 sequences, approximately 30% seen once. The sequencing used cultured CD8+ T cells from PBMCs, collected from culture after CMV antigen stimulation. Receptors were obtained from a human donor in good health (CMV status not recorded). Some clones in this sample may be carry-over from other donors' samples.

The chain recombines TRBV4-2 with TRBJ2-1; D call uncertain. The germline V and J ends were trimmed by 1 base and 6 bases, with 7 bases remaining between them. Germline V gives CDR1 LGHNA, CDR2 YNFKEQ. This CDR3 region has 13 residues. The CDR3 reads CASSQGDANEQFF. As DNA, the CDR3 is TGTGCCAGCAGCCAAGGGGATGCCAATGAGCAGTTCTTC.

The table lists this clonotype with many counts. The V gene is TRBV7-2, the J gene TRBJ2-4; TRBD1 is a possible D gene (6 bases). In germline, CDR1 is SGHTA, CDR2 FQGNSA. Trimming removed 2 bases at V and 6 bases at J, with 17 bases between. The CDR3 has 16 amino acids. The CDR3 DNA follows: TGTGCCAGCAGCTTAAACGGGTTCGGACAGAGAAACATTCAGTACTTC. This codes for CASSLNGFGQRNIQYF.

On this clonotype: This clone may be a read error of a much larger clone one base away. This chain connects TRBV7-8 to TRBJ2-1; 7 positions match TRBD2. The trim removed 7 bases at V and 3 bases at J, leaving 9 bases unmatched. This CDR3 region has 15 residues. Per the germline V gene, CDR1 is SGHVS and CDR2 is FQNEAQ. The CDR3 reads CASNQIPGGYNEQFF. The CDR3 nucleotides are TGTGCCAGCAACCAAATCCCGGGGGGCTACAATGAGCAGTTCTTC.

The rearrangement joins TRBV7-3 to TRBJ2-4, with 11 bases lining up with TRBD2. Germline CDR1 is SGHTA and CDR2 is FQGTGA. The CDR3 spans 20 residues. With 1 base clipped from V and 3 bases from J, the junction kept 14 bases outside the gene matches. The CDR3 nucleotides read TGTGCCAGCAGCTTAAACATTAGCGGGGGGGCCAGAGTGGACAAAAACATTCAGTACTTC. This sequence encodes CASSLNISGGARVDKNIQYF.

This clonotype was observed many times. The CDR3 spells CASSLLSQGAEAFF. In DNA form, the CDR3 reads TGTGCCAGCAGTCTACTTAGCCAGGGCGCTGAAGCTTTCTTT. The gene calls are TRBV7-6 and TRBJ1-1, with D tentatively TRBD1 (5 bases). CDR3 length: 14 residues. Germline V gene data show CDR1 as SGHVS and CDR2 as FNYEAQ. Trimming pared 6 bases from V and 6 bases from J, leaving 17 bases between. The whole variable domain, filled in from reference TRBV7-6 and TRBJ1-1, reads GAGVSQSPRYKVTKRGQDVALRCDPISGHVSLYWYRQALGQGPEFLTYFNYEAQQDKSGLPNDRFSAERPEGSISTLTIQRTEQRDSAMYRCASSLLSQGAEAFFGQGTRLTVV.

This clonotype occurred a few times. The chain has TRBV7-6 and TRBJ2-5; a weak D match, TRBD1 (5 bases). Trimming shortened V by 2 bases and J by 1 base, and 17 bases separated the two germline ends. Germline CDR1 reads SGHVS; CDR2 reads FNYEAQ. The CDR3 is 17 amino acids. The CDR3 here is CASSLYRLGQLQETQYF. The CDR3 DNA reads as TGTGCCAGCAGCTTATATCGTTTAGGACAACTCCAAGAGACCCAGTACTTC.

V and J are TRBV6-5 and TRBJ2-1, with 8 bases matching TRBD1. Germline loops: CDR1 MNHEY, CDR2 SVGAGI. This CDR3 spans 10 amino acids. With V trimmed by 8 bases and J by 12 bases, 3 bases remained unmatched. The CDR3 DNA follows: TGTGCCAGCGGACAGGGCGCGCAGTTCTTC. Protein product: CASGQGAQFF.

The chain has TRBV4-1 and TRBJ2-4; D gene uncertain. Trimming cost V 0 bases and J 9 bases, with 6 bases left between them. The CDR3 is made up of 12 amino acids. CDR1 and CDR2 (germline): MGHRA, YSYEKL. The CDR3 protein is CASSQEGRIQYF. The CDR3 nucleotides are TGCGCCAGCAGCCAAGAAGGGCGCATTCAGTACTTC.

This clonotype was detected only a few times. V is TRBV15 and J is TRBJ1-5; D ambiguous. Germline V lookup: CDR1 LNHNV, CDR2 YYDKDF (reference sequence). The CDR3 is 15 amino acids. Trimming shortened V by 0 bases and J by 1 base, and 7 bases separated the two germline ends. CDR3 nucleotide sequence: TGTGCCACCAGCAGAGATTTGAGGAGCAATCAGCCCCAGCATTTT. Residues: CATSRDLRSNQPQHF.

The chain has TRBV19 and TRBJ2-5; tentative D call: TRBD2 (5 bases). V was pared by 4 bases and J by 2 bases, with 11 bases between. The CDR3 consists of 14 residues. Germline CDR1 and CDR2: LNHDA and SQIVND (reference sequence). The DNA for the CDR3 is TGTGCCAGTAGTAGGTGGGAGCAGCAAGAGACCCAGTACTTC. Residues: CASSRWEQQETQYF.

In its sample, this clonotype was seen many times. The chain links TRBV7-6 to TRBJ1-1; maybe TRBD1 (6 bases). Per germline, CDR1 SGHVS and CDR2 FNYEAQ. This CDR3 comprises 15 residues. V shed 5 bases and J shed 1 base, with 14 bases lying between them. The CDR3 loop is CASSETGPGNTEAFF. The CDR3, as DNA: TGTGCCAGCAGCGAGACAGGTCCGGGGAACACTGAAGCTTTCTTT.

CDR3 nucleotide sequence: TGTGCCAGTAGTGAACAGGGGGCGAGGGAAGCTTTCTTT. Amino acid sequence: CASSEQGAREAFF. The chain uses TRBV19 and TRBJ1-1; 9 positions match TRBD1. Trimming cost V 5 bases and J 8 bases; bases outside gene matches: 6. CDR1 LNHDA and CDR2 SQIVND come from the germline V gene (reference sequence). The CDR3 is made up of 13 amino acids.

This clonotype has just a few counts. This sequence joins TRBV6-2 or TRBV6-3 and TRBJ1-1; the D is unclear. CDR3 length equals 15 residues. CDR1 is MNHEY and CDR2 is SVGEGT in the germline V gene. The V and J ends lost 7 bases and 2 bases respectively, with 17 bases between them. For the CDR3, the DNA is TGTGCCAGCAACGGCGTCTCCCCCTTTAACACTGAAGCTTTCTTT. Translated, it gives CASNGVSPFNTEAFF.

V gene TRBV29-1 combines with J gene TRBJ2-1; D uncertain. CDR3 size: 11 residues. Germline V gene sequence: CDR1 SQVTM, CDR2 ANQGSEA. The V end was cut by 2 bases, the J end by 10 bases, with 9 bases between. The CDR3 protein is CSVEKGSEQFF. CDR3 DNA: TGCAGCGTTGAAAAGGGTAGCGAGCAGTTCTTC.

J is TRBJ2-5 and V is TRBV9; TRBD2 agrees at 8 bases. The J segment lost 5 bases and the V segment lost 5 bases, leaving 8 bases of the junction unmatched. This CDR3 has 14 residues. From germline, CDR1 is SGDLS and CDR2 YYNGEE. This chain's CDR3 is CASSDGGGQETQYF. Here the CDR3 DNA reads TGTGCCAGCAGTGATGGCGGGGGGCAGGAGACCCAGTACTTC.

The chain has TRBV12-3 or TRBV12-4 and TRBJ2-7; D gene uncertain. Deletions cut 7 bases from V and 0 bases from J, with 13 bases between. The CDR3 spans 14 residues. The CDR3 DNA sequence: TGTGCCAGCACGCTGGGATCGGGCTCCTACGAGCAGTACTTC. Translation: CASTLGSGSYEQYF.

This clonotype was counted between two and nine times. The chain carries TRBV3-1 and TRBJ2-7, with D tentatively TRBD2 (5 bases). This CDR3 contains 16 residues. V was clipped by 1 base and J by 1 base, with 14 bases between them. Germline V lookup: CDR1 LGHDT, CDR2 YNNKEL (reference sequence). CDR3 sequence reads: CASSQGPGFLSYEQYV. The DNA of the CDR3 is TGTGCCAGCAGCCAAGGACCGGGATTCCTATCCTACGAGCAGTACGTC.

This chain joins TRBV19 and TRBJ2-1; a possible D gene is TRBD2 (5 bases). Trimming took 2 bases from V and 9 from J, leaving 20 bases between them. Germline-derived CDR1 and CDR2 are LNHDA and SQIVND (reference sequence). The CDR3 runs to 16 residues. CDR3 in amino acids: CASSIMAGTGDGEQFF. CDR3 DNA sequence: TGTGCCAGTAGTATAATGGCGGGCACGGGTGATGGTGAGCAGTTCTTC.

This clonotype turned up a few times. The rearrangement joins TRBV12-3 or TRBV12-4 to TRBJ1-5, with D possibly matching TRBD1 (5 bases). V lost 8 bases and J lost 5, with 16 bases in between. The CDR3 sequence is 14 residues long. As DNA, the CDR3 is TGTGCCAGCGGTTCTACAGGTGACTATCAGCCCCAGCATTTT. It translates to CASGSTGDYQPQHF.